Listed below are T cell receptor beta chains from one sample, sequenced in a study of cytomegalovirus exposure and HLA in healthy donors. Assay used: immunoSEQ multiplex PCR; TCRdb lists only in-frame clones, some missing. The sample has about 180,000 clones; around 76% are singletons. Sequencing was performed on PBMCs. All receptors come from a woman aged 30 to 39 in good health and CMV-seropositive. Each CDR3 is given with its conserved first and last residue. D genes are given only for firm matches. Clone sizes are given selectively: once, few, many, or a class where the clone is expanded.

d_call	v_call	j_call	clone_size	cdr3_aa	cdr3_nt
.	TRBV21-1	TRBJ1-6	.	CASSTRQGTGGWTLHF	TGTGCCAGCAGCACCCGACAGGGTACAGGGGGTTGGACCCTCCACTTT
.	TRBV4-3	TRBJ2-1	few	CASSQDFGVGEQFF	TGCGCCAGCAGCCAAGATTTCGGGGTCGGTGAGCAGTTCTTC
.	TRBV6-6	TRBJ1-5	.	CASSYPGGGSQPQHF	TGTGCCAGCAGTTACCCCGGCGGGGGGAGTCAGCCCCAGCATTTT
TRBD2	TRBV6-1	TRBJ2-3	.	CASSATLSGGGGANTQYF	TGTGCCAGCAGTGCCACCCTCTCCGGCGGCGGGGGGGCCAATACGCAGTATTTT
TRBD1	TRBV5-4	TRBJ1-1	.	CASSWDRNTEAFF	TGTGCCAGCAGCTGGGACAGAAACACTGAAGCTTTCTTT
.	TRBV2	TRBJ1-5	.	CASSGVERRDQPQHF	TGTGCCAGCAGTGGGGTAGAGCGAAGAGATCAGCCCCAGCATTTT
TRBD1	TRBV28	TRBJ2-2	.	CASSTPDRGSGGELFF	TGTGCCAGCAGCACCCCGGACAGGGGGTCGGGCGGGGAGCTGTTTTTT
TRBD2	TRBV5-1	TRBJ2-5	once	CASSLGDSGGQETQYF	TGCGCCAGCAGCCTCGGGGATAGCGGGGGCCAAGAGACCCAGTACTTC
.	TRBV4-3	TRBJ2-7	.	CASSQDPGDEQYF	TGCGCCAGCAGCCAAGACCCAGGGGACGAGCAGTACTTC
TRBD2	TRBV9	TRBJ2-7	.	CASSPRTSGGGEQYF	TGTGCCAGCAGCCCCCGGACTAGCGGGGGAGGCGAGCAGTACTTC
.	TRBV7-8	TRBJ1-5	.	CASSLVAGQPQHF	TGTGCCAGCAGCTTAGTCGCAGGGCAGCCCCAGCATTTT
TRBD1	TRBV6-5	TRBJ1-4	.	CASSSFAGGTEKLFF	TGTGCCAGCAGTAGCTTTGCAGGGGGCACTGAAAAACTGTTTTTT
TRBD1	TRBV4-1	TRBJ2-7	.	CASSQYRIDRGTYEQYF	TGCGCCAGCAGCCAATACCGTATCGACAGGGGAACCTACGAGCAGTACTTC
.	TRBV5-1	TRBJ1-1	.	CASSSPGENTEAFF	TGCGCCAGCAGTTCGCCGGGAGAGAACACTGAAGCTTTCTTT
TRBD1	TRBV28	TRBJ2-3	.	CASTPSRGRADTQYF	TGTGCCAGCACCCCTAGCAGGGGGCGTGCAGATACGCAGTATTTT
TRBD1	TRBV18	TRBJ1-2	.	CASSLVGDREHYGYTF	TGTGCCAGCTCACTCGTTGGGGACAGAGAGCACTATGGCTACACCTTC
.	TRBV6-1	TRBJ1-6	few	CASSAGARGSPLHF	TGTGCCAGCAGTGCAGGGGCTCGAGGTTCACCCCTCCACTTT
TRBD2	TRBV4-3	TRBJ2-2	.	CASSQDEAGEERVNTGELFF	TGCGCCAGCAGCCAAGATGAAGCGGGGGAAGAAAGAGTGAACACCGGGGAGCTGTTTTTT
.	TRBV7-7	TRBJ1-2	.	CASSLARFLFRGGYTF	TGTGCCAGCAGCTTAGCGCGTTTTCTCTTCAGGGGTGGCTACACCTTC
.	TRBV5-1	TRBJ2-7	.	CASSFHRGTEAYEQYF	TGCGCCAGCAGCTTCCACCGCGGGACAGAGGCCTACGAGCAGTACTTC
.	TRBV9	TRBJ2-1	.	CASSVDPGGGNEQFF	TGTGCCAGCAGCGTAGATCCAGGGGGAGGCAATGAGCAGTTCTTC
.	TRBV7-2	TRBJ2-2	many	CASSLVGQPNTGELFF	TGTGCCAGCAGCTTAGTAGGACAGCCGAACACCGGGGAGCTGTTTTTT
.	TRBV4-2	TRBJ1-2	.	CASSREEKNVNLNYGYTF	TGTGCCAGCAGCCGCGAAGAAAAAAACGTAAACTTAAACTATGGCTACACCTTC
TRBD2	TRBV10-3	TRBJ2-7	.	CAISLGTSGFSYEQYF	TGTGCCATCAGCCTCGGGACTAGCGGGTTCTCCTACGAGCAGTACTTC
TRBD1	TRBV14	TRBJ1-2	.	CASSQVGQGDGYTF	TGTGCCAGCAGCCAAGTAGGACAGGGAGATGGCTACACCTTC
TRBD1	TRBV7-9	TRBJ1-4	.	CASSLWLGTGGEKLFF	TGTGCCAGCAGCTTATGGCTTGGGACAGGGGGCGAAAAACTGTTTTTT
.	TRBV11-3	TRBJ2-2	.	CASSAQESPTGELFF	TGTGCCAGCAGCGCACAGGAATCGCCCACCGGGGAGCTGTTTTTT
.	TRBV5-8	TRBJ1-3	.	CASSLGANTIYF	TGTGCCAGCAGCTTGGGAGCCAACACCATATATTTT
.	TRBV7-9	TRBJ2-3	few	CASNPRAGYGSSTDTQYF	TGTGCCAGCAACCCCCGGGCAGGGTACGGATCTAGCACAGATACGCAGTATTTT
.	TRBV28	TRBJ1-5	.	CASSLYPQGSRRYSNQPQHF	TGTGCCAGCAGTTTGTATCCGCAGGGCTCGCGTCGATATAGCAATCAGCCCCAGCATTTT
TRBD1	TRBV7-9	TRBJ1-2	.	CASSLAQGNGYTF	TGTGCCAGCAGCTTAGCACAGGGGAATGGCTACACCTTC
TRBD1	TRBV2	TRBJ2-7	.	CASSARVLDRGIGYEQYF	TGTGCCAGCAGTGCCCGCGTACTAGACAGGGGGATTGGCTACGAGCAGTACTTC
.	TRBV6-5	TRBJ1-2	.	CASWTLPNYGYTF	TGTGCCAGCTGGACACTACCCAACTATGGCTACACCTTC
TRBD1	TRBV5-4	TRBJ2-1	.	CASTGDSFYNEQFF	TGTGCCAGCACCGGGGACAGCTTCTACAATGAGCAGTTCTTC
.	TRBV4-3	TRBJ1-4	.	CASSREASGEEKLFF	TGCGCCAGCAGCCGGGAGGCCTCGGGAGAGGAAAAACTGTTTTTT
.	TRBV30	TRBJ2-3	.	CAWSVPLAPSTDTQYF	TGTGCCTGGAGTGTACCCCTGGCCCCTAGCACAGATACGCAGTATTTT
.	TRBV9	TRBJ2-5	.	CASSPDQVRETQYF	TGTGCCAGCAGCCCAGATCAGGTCCGAGAGACCCAGTACTTC
.	TRBV9	TRBJ2-1	.	CASSERGGVSYNEQFF	TGTGCCAGCAGCGAGAGGGGGGGGGTCTCCTACAATGAGCAGTTCTTC
TRBD1	TRBV11-2	TRBJ1-5	.	CASSRDRGDQPQHF	TGTGCCAGCAGTCGGGACAGGGGGGATCAGCCCCAGCATTTT
.	TRBV10-1	TRBJ2-1	few	CASSESQGIWNEQFF	TGCGCCAGCAGTGAGTCACAGGGAATTTGGAATGAGCAGTTCTTC
.	TRBV18	TRBJ2-5	.	CASSPDLSEAETQYF	TGTGCCAGCTCACCCGACCTCAGTGAGGCAGAGACCCAGTACTTC
.	TRBV5-6	TRBJ2-3	.	CASSLGASVAVTQYF	TGTGCCAGCAGCTTGGGCGCTAGCGTGGCAGTTACGCAGTATTTT
.	TRBV6-1	TRBJ1-3	.	CASSEPLSSSGNTIYF	TGTGCCAGCAGTGAACCTCTCTCTAGCTCTGGAAACACCATATATTTT